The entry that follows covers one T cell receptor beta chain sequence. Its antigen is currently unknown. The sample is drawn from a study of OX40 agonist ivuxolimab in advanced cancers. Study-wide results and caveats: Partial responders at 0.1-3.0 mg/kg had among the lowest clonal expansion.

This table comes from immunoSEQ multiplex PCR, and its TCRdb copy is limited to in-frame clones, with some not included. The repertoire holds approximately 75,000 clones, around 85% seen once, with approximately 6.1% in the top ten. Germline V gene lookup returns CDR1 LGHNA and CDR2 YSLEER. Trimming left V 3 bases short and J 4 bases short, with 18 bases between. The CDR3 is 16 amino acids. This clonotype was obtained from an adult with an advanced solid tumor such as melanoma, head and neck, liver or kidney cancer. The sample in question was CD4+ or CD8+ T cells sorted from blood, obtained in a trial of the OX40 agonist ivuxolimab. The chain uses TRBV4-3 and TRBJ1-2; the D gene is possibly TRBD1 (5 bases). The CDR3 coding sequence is TGCGCCAGCAGCCACATAGGGACGGCAGCCAGCTATGGCTACACCTTC. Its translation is CASSHIGTAASYGYTF.